This TCR beta chain was sequenced for a study of T cell repertoires and HLA-DP antigens. The protocol was immunoSEQ multiplex PCR, while the TCRdb copy is restricted to in-frame clones and leaves out a portion. The sample shows 75,000 to 90,000 clones, about nine tenths of them seen only once. As to this clone: Its antigen remains unknown. The junction differs from germline at one of its ends, possibly a read error.

Source material: CD4+ T cells from PBMCs. The source is a man aged 50 to 60 in good health and CMV-seronegative.

CDR3 DNA: TGTGCCAGCAGTTTAATCGGACAGGGTTTACTCTTC. Residues: CASSLIGQGLLF. The V and J genes are TRBV28 and TRBJ1-2; 8 bases line up with TRBD1. Germline CDR1 MDHEN, CDR2 SYDVKM. This CDR3 spans 12 amino acids.